This T cell receptor (beta chain) was profiled in a study of post-analysis software for immune sequencing data. Study-wide findings and caveats: With TRBV5-6, TRBV5-1 and TRBV20-1 included, about five TRBV segments were more frequent in patients than in controls.

The TCR beta cDNA libraries carried unique molecular identifiers. TCRdb itself ran the PCR reads through MiXCR, one entry per CDR3 protein. Of roughly 730,000 distinct CDR3 sequences listed, roughly 27% were seen once; the top ten hold around 0.6%. Germline CDR1 reads LGHNA; CDR2 reads YNFKEQ. The CDR3 runs to 13 residues. A word on this clonotype: Antigen specificity is unknown. Given a much more abundant clone one base away, this may be a read error.

Specimen: blood. The clonotype originates from a girl aged 5-17 years with multiple sclerosis. The V gene is TRBV4-2, the J gene TRBJ2-1; 7 nucleotides match TRBD2. The CDR3 reads CTSSQDRGDEQFF. DNA of the CDR3: TGTACCAGCAGCCAAGATCGGGGGGATGAGCAGTTCTTC.